This TCR beta chain was sequenced during a study of tumor-infiltrating lymphocytes in primary liver carcinoma. Study-level background: Tumors, staged T1-T3 N0M0, spanned 4.2 to 10 cm. Productive TCRbeta reads per sample were roughly 3.5 to 8 million, not differing by tissue. Study-wide results and limits: Bulk unsorted sampling precluded comparing CD4+ and CD8+ repertoires.

Blood RNA was derived from unsorted whole blood, and germline DNA was extracted too. CDR3 size: 15 residues. V lost 5 bases and J 5 bases, leaving 13 bases between the germline ends. With regard to this clonotype: Its antigen is undetermined.

Constant-region priming of approximately 500 ng total RNA yielded TCR beta cDNA. The TCR beta library was amplified through three nested multiplex PCR rounds in a modified ARM-PCR procedure. PCR rounds one and two used TRBV1-TRBV30 forward primers with a C-beta reverse primer for 9 to 10 cycles each. TCRdb independently ran MiXCR on the multiplex PCR reads; one entry per CDR3 protein. The sample yields roughly 180,000 distinct CDR3 sequences, over 45% seen once. V and J are TRBV12-3 or TRBV12-4 and TRBJ1-6, with TRBD1 as a possible D gene (6 bases). Sequencing used peripheral blood. This TCR was recovered from a man aged 35 to 55 with primary liver carcinoma and hepatitis B virus infection. In DNA form, the CDR3 reads TGTGCCAGCAGTACCCAGGGGCTGAATAATTCACCCCTCCACTTT. This sequence encodes CASSTQGLNNSPLHF.